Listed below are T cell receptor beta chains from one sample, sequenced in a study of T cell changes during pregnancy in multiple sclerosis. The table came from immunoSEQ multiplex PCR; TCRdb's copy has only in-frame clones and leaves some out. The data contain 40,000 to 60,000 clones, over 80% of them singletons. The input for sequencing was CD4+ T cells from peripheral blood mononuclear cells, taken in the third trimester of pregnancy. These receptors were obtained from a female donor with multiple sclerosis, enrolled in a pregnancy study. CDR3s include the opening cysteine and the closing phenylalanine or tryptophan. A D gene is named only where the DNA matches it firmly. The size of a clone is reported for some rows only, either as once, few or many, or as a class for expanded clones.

cdr3_nt: TGTGCCAGCAGCTCCAGCTCCTACGAGCAGTACTTC
cdr3_aa: CASSSSSYEQYF
j_call: TRBJ2-7
cdr3_length: 12
clone_size: .
v_call: TRBV7-9
d_call: .

cdr3_nt: TGTGCCACCAGCAGAGATCCACGAGGGGGTTCCTACGAGCAGTACTTC
cdr3_aa: CATSRDPRGGSYEQYF
j_call: TRBJ2-7
cdr3_length: 16
clone_size: .
v_call: TRBV15
d_call: .

cdr3_nt: TGTGCCAGCAGCTTATCAGGGGGATCCTACGAGCAGTACTTC
cdr3_aa: CASSLSGGSYEQYF
j_call: TRBJ2-7
cdr3_length: 14
clone_size: .
v_call: TRBV11-1
d_call: TRBD1

cdr3_nt: TGCGCCAGCAGCCCGGAATTTCGGGGCTACGAGCAGTACTTC
cdr3_aa: CASSPEFRGYEQYF
j_call: TRBJ2-7
cdr3_length: 14
clone_size: .
v_call: TRBV5-1
d_call: .

cdr3_nt: TGTGCCAGCAGCGGGAGCTCCTACGAGCAGTACTTC
cdr3_aa: CASSGSSYEQYF
j_call: TRBJ2-7
cdr3_length: 12
clone_size: few
v_call: TRBV2
d_call: .

cdr3_nt: TGTGCCAGCAGCACAGACAGGGGACGGAGCAATCAGCCCCAGCATTTT
cdr3_aa: CASSTDRGRSNQPQHF
j_call: TRBJ1-5
cdr3_length: 16
clone_size: .
v_call: TRBV2
d_call: TRBD1

cdr3_nt: TGTGCCAGCAGCCCAGGACAGCGGGGGTTCAATGAGCAGTTCTTC
cdr3_aa: CASSPGQRGFNEQFF
j_call: TRBJ2-1
cdr3_length: 15
clone_size: .
v_call: TRBV11-3
d_call: TRBD2

cdr3_nt: TGTGCCTGGAAGTCCGGGGGACAGGGTAACACTGAAGCTTTCTTT
cdr3_aa: CAWKSGGQGNTEAFF
j_call: TRBJ1-1
cdr3_length: 15
clone_size: .
v_call: TRBV30
d_call: TRBD1

cdr3_nt: TGCGCCAGCAGCCAAGATCTACGGGAGCAGTACTTC
cdr3_aa: CASSQDLREQYF
j_call: TRBJ2-7
cdr3_length: 12
clone_size: .
v_call: TRBV4-1
d_call: .

cdr3_nt: TGTGCCAGCGGGGCGTTGGGAGGGGGCTACGAGCAGTACTTC
cdr3_aa: CASGALGGGYEQYF
j_call: TRBJ2-7
cdr3_length: 14
clone_size: once
v_call: TRBV27
d_call: .

cdr3_nt: TGTGCCAGCAGCCCCGCCGGGGGGCAGGGGCACTACGAGCAGTACTTC
cdr3_aa: CASSPAGGQGHYEQYF
j_call: TRBJ2-7
cdr3_length: 16
clone_size: once
v_call: TRBV5-4
d_call: .

cdr3_nt: TGTGCCACCCGGGACAGACGGAATCAGCCCCAGCATTTT
cdr3_aa: CATRDRRNQPQHF
j_call: TRBJ1-5
cdr3_length: 13
clone_size: .
v_call: TRBV2
d_call: TRBD1

cdr3_nt: TGTGCCAGCAGTTTCAGGGGCCGCTCTGGAAACACCATATATTTT
cdr3_aa: CASSFRGRSGNTIYF
j_call: TRBJ1-3
cdr3_length: 15
clone_size: .
v_call: TRBV28
d_call: .

cdr3_nt: TGTGCCAGCAGCTTACTAACCGACGAGCAGTACTTC
cdr3_aa: CASSLLTDEQYF
j_call: TRBJ2-7
cdr3_length: 12
clone_size: .
v_call: TRBV7-6
d_call: .

cdr3_nt: TGTGCCAGCAGCTCGGACAGGGGTAGAAACACCATATATTTT
cdr3_aa: CASSSDRGRNTIYF
j_call: TRBJ1-3
cdr3_length: 14
clone_size: .
v_call: TRBV28
d_call: TRBD1

cdr3_nt: TGTGCCAGCAGCTTCACAGGGGGCGGCGAGCAGTACTTC
cdr3_aa: CASSFTGGGEQYF
j_call: TRBJ2-7
cdr3_length: 13
clone_size: .
v_call: TRBV5-6
d_call: TRBD1

cdr3_nt: TGTGCCACCAGCAGGGCGGGACTTCGCTCCTACGAGCAGTACTTC
cdr3_aa: CATSRAGLRSYEQYF
j_call: TRBJ2-7
cdr3_length: 15
clone_size: .
v_call: TRBV15
d_call: .

cdr3_nt: TGTGCCAGTAGTCCCTCTAGCGGGAGTCGGTCCGGGGAGCTGTTTTTT
cdr3_aa: CASSPSSGSRSGELFF
j_call: TRBJ2-2
cdr3_length: 16
clone_size: .
v_call: TRBV19
d_call: TRBD2

cdr3_nt: TGCGCCAGCAGCCCGGGACAGGGAGCCAATGAGCAGTTCTTC
cdr3_aa: CASSPGQGANEQFF
j_call: TRBJ2-1
cdr3_length: 14
clone_size: .
v_call: TRBV4-3
d_call: TRBD1

cdr3_nt: TGCGCCAGCAGCTTGGTTGAGCGGGAGGGCCGGGTGGTCTTC
cdr3_aa: CASSLVEREGRVVF
j_call: TRBJ2-1
cdr3_length: 14
clone_size: once
v_call: TRBV5-1
d_call: TRBD2

cdr3_nt: TGTGCCTGGAGTGAAACCGGGACAGGGGGCGTTGGGGCTTTCTTT
cdr3_aa: CAWSETGTGGVGAFF
j_call: TRBJ1-1
cdr3_length: 15
clone_size: .
v_call: TRBV30
d_call: TRBD1

cdr3_nt: TGTGCCAGCCAGCCGGGAGGACAGGGTGACCAGCCCCAGCATTTT
cdr3_aa: CASQPGGQGDQPQHF
j_call: TRBJ1-5
cdr3_length: 15
clone_size: .
v_call: TRBV28
d_call: TRBD1

cdr3_nt: TGCGCCAGCAGCTTGGCCGGGACAGTCGGGGCTTTCTTC
cdr3_aa: CASSLAGTVGAFF
j_call: TRBJ1-1
cdr3_length: 13
clone_size: .
v_call: TRBV5-1
d_call: TRBD1

cdr3_nt: TGTGCCAGCAGCCGGAGGGGCGCGGGAGTCACAGATACGCAGTATTTT
cdr3_aa: CASSRRGAGVTDTQYF
j_call: TRBJ2-3
cdr3_length: 16
clone_size: .
v_call: TRBV2
d_call: TRBD2

cdr3_nt: TGTGCCAGCAGTGAGGTTGCTACAGGGCTAGCTGGAGACAATGAGCAGTTCTTC
cdr3_aa: CASSEVATGLAGDNEQFF
j_call: TRBJ2-1
cdr3_length: 18
clone_size: .
v_call: TRBV2
d_call: .

cdr3_nt: TGTGCCAGCAGCTTCTCGAGCGACGGGGACTATGGCTACACCTTC
cdr3_aa: CASSFSSDGDYGYTF
j_call: TRBJ1-2
cdr3_length: 15
clone_size: .
v_call: TRBV5-4
d_call: .

cdr3_nt: TGTGCCAGCTCACCACAAGCTAGCGGGTTAGGAGGGACGCAGTATTTT
cdr3_aa: CASSPQASGLGGTQYF
j_call: TRBJ2-3
cdr3_length: 16
clone_size: .
v_call: TRBV18
d_call: TRBD2

cdr3_nt: TGCAGCGTTGAAGCACCGACAGGGGCCTACGAGCAGTACTTC
cdr3_aa: CSVEAPTGAYEQYF
j_call: TRBJ2-7
cdr3_length: 14
clone_size: .
v_call: TRBV29-1
d_call: TRBD1

cdr3_nt: TGTGCCAGCAGCCCTTCGCGGGGAGCGGGGCTATACAATGAGCAGTTCTTC
cdr3_aa: CASSPSRGAGLYNEQFF
j_call: TRBJ2-1
cdr3_length: 17
clone_size: .
v_call: TRBV5-4
d_call: TRBD2

cdr3_nt: TGTGCCAGCTCAGGACTAGCGGATTACTACAATGAGCAGTTCTTC
cdr3_aa: CASSGLADYYNEQFF
j_call: TRBJ2-1
cdr3_length: 15
clone_size: .
v_call: TRBV18
d_call: TRBD2

cdr3_nt: TGTGCCAGCAGTTACTCGTTTGGCAAGACCTACGAGCAGTACTTC
cdr3_aa: CASSYSFGKTYEQYF
j_call: TRBJ2-7
cdr3_length: 15
clone_size: .
v_call: TRBV6-5
d_call: .

cdr3_nt: TGTGCCAGCAGAAACACAGGGGCGTATGAGCAGTTCTTC
cdr3_aa: CASRNTGAYEQFF
j_call: TRBJ2-1
cdr3_length: 13
clone_size: .
v_call: TRBV25-1
d_call: TRBD1

cdr3_nt: TGCGCCAGCTACAAATGGGACAGATATCAGCCCCAGCATTTT
cdr3_aa: CASYKWDRYQPQHF
j_call: TRBJ1-5
cdr3_length: 14
clone_size: .
v_call: TRBV23-1
d_call: TRBD1

cdr3_nt: TGCAGCGTCTCTTGGCGGGGGGCCTACGAGCAGTACTTC
cdr3_aa: CSVSWRGAYEQYF
j_call: TRBJ2-7
cdr3_length: 13
clone_size: .
v_call: TRBV29-1
d_call: TRBD2

cdr3_nt: TGTGCCAGCAGCTTATCACTTACTAGCGGAGCCGGGGAGCTGTTTTTT
cdr3_aa: CASSLSLTSGAGELFF
j_call: TRBJ2-2
cdr3_length: 16
clone_size: few
v_call: TRBV7-2
d_call: TRBD2

cdr3_nt: TGTGCCAGCAGCTTAAGGTCTCTGAGCTCCTACAATGAGCAGTTCTTC
cdr3_aa: CASSLRSLSSYNEQFF
j_call: TRBJ2-1
cdr3_length: 16
clone_size: .
v_call: TRBV7-3
d_call: .

cdr3_nt: TGTGCCAGCAGTGAGGAGACTAGCGGATACAATGAGCAGTTCTTC
cdr3_aa: CASSEETSGYNEQFF
j_call: TRBJ2-1
cdr3_length: 15
clone_size: .
v_call: TRBV2
d_call: TRBD2

cdr3_nt: TGTGCCAGCAGCGTGGACCCAAGAGGGGAGCAGTACTTC
cdr3_aa: CASSVDPRGEQYF
j_call: TRBJ2-7
cdr3_length: 13
clone_size: .
v_call: TRBV9
d_call: .

cdr3_nt: TGTGCCAGTATGGGGGAGGGCGTAGAGACCCAGTACTTC
cdr3_aa: CASMGEGVETQYF
j_call: TRBJ2-5
cdr3_length: 13
clone_size: .
v_call: TRBV19
d_call: TRBD2